Below, one T cell receptor beta chain is given with its context. What it recognizes is unknown. This sample is part of a study of CD8+ T cells in alopecia areata. Study details: Tofacitinib was taken orally by treated patients, and the dose was 5 to 10 mg twice daily. Scoring of treated patients' severity used the percentage of affected scalp area. Study findings and constraints: Resident alphabeta T-cell populations of normal skin are likewise subject to sequencing in scalp samples. Especially in alopecia totalis/universalis, lesional scalp showed greater clonality than normal scalp did.

This CDR3 has 12 residues. CDR1 and CDR2 from the germline V gene are SEHNR and FQNEAQ (reference sequence). Trimming took 2 bases from V and 15 from J; bases not matched to a gene: 7. The treatment: oral pan-JAK inhibitor, 5-10 mg twice daily. RNA was isolated and reverse transcribed to cDNA, the sequencing template. Sequencing used immunoSEQ multiplex PCR; TCRdb keeps in-frame clones, though not all of them. The data hold 150,000 to 200,000 clones, with 40% to 55% observed a single time. This chain uses TRBV7-9 with TRBJ2-1; 7 nucleotides match TRBD1. The source is a human donor with alopecia areata. The specimen comprised CD8+ T cells sorted from blood, sampled around week 53, from a patient treated with tofacitinib. The CDR3 protein is CASSLSEDRRFF. As DNA, the CDR3 is TGTGCCAGCAGCTTATCAGAGGACAGGCGGTTCTTC.